Shown below are 22 T cell receptor beta chains from a single sample sequenced in a study of blood T cell repertoires in COVID-19. Sequencing was performed with immunoSEQ multiplex PCR; in TCRdb, only in-frame clones are kept and a portion is missing. The repertoire holds approximately 250,000 clones, with around 90% as singletons. Sequenced material: peripheral blood. The origin of the receptors is a man aged 25-45 years with COVID-19, enrolled during active disease.

CDR3 in DNA: TGTGCCAGCAGGCAAGACAGGGGGTTCAGGGAAAAACTGTTTTTT. Encoded protein: CASRQDRGFREKLFF. The chain uses TRBV2 and TRBJ1-4, with TRBD1 matching 9 bases. The CDR3 is made up of 15 amino acids. After removal of 6 bases from V and 8 bases from J, the junction contained 10 bases not matched to a gene. The V gene's germline CDR1 is SNHLY and CDR2 FYNNEI.

The chain employs TRBV10-2 and TRBJ2-7; TRBD1 agrees at 8 bases. The CDR3 spans 13 residues. The V gene's germline CDR1 is WSHSY and CDR2 SAAADI. V was clipped by 4 bases and J by 3 bases; unmatched bases: 2. As DNA, the CDR3 is TGCGCCAGCAGTGTAGGACAGGGCTACGAGCAGTACTTC. Amino acid sequence: CASSVGQGYEQYF.

The rearrangement uses TRBV4-1 and TRBJ1-2; the match to TRBD1 covers 8 bases. The CDR3 sequence is 16 residues long. Germline-derived CDR1 and CDR2 are MGHRA and YSYEKL. J lost 5 bases, V lost 3 bases, and 11 bases had no gene match. The CDR3 DNA is TGCGCCAGCAGCCACACGTTTCCCGGGACAGGATATGGCTACACCTTC. Translated: CASSHTFPGTGYGYTF.

This chain links TRBV6-5 with TRBJ2-7; a weak D match, TRBD2 (7 bases). V was shortened by 0 bases and J by 5 bases, with 14 bases between the two germline ends. The CDR3 is 15 amino acids. The germline V gene has CDR1 MNHEY and CDR2 SVGAGI. In nucleotides, the CDR3 is TGTGCCAGCAGTTACTCGGGGGGGCAGGGGCACGAGCAGTACTTC. Its protein is CASSYSGGQGHEQYF.

V is TRBV5-1 and J is TRBJ2-1; 12 nucleotides line up with TRBD2. The CDR3 sequence is 19 residues long. Germline CDR1 SGHRS, CDR2 YFSETQ. With 1 base clipped from V and 0 bases from J, the junction kept 8 bases outside the gene matches. The CDR3 region is CASSLKGLAGLSSYNEQFF. CDR3 sequence (DNA): TGCGCCAGCAGCTTGAAGGGACTAGCGGGCCTGAGCTCCTACAATGAGCAGTTCTTC.

The chain carries TRBV6-4 and TRBJ2-7; 7 positions match TRBD1. The CDR3 runs to 14 residues. V gave up 7 bases and J gave up 0 bases; unmatched junction bases: 6. Germline V gene sequence: CDR1 MRHNA, CDR2 SNTAGT. The CDR3 sequence is CASIRDSNSYEQYF. CDR3 bases: TGTGCCAGCATCCGGGACAGCAACTCCTACGAGCAGTACTTC.

The chain links TRBV18 to TRBJ1-2; unclear D gene. The CDR3 contains 18 residues. V was clipped by 3 bases and J by 0 bases, with 20 bases between them. Germline V gene data show CDR1 as KGHSH and CDR2 as LQKENI. The CDR3 here is CASSPTEGGSGTNYGYTF. CDR3 nucleotides: TGTGCCAGCTCACCCACCGAAGGAGGGTCGGGGACTAACTATGGCTACACCTTC.

J is TRBJ1-4 and V is TRBV9, with 7 bases identical to TRBD1. V was pared by 3 bases and J by 7 bases, with 9 bases of the junction left unmatched. The CDR3 consists of 15 residues. Germline CDR1 SGDLS, CDR2 YYNGEE. The CDR3 reads CASSEGAGTVEKLFF. The DNA for the CDR3 is TGTGCCAGCAGCGAGGGGGCCGGGACAGTTGAAAAACTGTTTTTT.

This clone was found once. J is TRBJ1-2 and V is TRBV5-6; TRBD1 matches 7 bases. Germline V lookup: CDR1 SGHDT, CDR2 YYEEEE. This CDR3 comprises 12 residues. Trimming cost V 5 bases and J 9 bases; bases outside gene matches: 7. CDR3 in amino acids: CASREMTGSYTF. In nucleotides, the CDR3 is TGTGCCAGCAGGGAGATGACAGGGAGCTACACCTTC.

This chain uses TRBV14 with TRBJ2-5; TRBD1 might be the D (6 bases). This CDR3 contains 15 residues. Germline V gene data show CDR1 as SGHDN and CDR2 as FVKESK. The germline V and J ends were trimmed by 4 bases and 1 base, with 13 bases remaining between them. Here the CDR3 reads CASSRWTVFQETQYF. The CDR3 nucleotides are TGTGCCAGCAGCCGATGGACAGTTTTCCAAGAGACCCAGTACTTC.

The count of this clone is one. This chain joins TRBV5-5 and TRBJ2-2; 11 bases are shared with TRBD1. The J segment lost 5 bases and the V segment lost 4 bases, leaving 7 bases of the junction unmatched. CDR3 length equals 16 residues. From germline, CDR1 is SGHKS and CDR2 YYEKEE (reference sequence). The CDR3 spells CASSPRDRGWTGELFF. The CDR3 region has the DNA TGTGCCAGCAGCCCCAGGGACAGGGGGTGGACCGGGGAGCTGTTTTTT.

This clone was found once. CDR3 region: CASSYSQGVEEKLFF. The CDR3 coding sequence is TGTGCCAGCAGTTACTCCCAGGGGGTGGAGGAAAAACTGTTTTTT. This chain links TRBV6-5 with TRBJ1-4, with 7 bases identical to TRBD1. Germline trimming cut 0 bases from V and 8 bases from J; bases unmatched to any gene: 6. Germline V lookup: CDR1 MNHEY, CDR2 SVGAGI. CDR3 size: 15 residues.

The V and J genes are TRBV3-1 (or the pseudogene TRBV3-2) and TRBJ2-2, with 11 positions matching TRBD2. Germline CDR1 is LGHDT and CDR2 is YNNKEL (reference sequence). Germline trimming cut 4 bases from V and 1 base from J; bases unmatched to any gene: 5. The CDR3 length is 17 residues. The CDR3 DNA reads as TGTGCCAGCAGCCTTCTAGCGGGGGGCGGGAACACCGGGGAGCTGTTTTTT. Translating it yields CASSLLAGGGNTGELFF.

On this clone: At the DNA level, this CDR3 is encoded by other sequences in the same sample as well. This sequence joins TRBV5-1 and TRBJ1-1; 7 bases are a match to TRBD1. The CDR3 is 14 residues long. The V gene end was trimmed by 2 bases and the J gene end by 0 bases; junction bases not matched to a gene: 1. Germline CDR1 and CDR2: SGHRS and YFSETQ. This CDR3 reads CASSLGGMNTEAFF. The CDR3, as DNA: TGCGCCAGCAGCTTAGGGGGCATGAACACTGAAGCTTTCTTT.

Turning to this clone: The identical CDR3 is also encoded by other nucleotide sequences in the sample. The chain joins TRBV27 to TRBJ1-5; possibly TRBD1 for D (6 bases). The germline CDR1 and CDR2 sequences are MNHEY and SMNVEV (reference sequence). The CDR3 extends over 14 amino acids. The germline V and J ends were trimmed by 4 bases and 2 bases, with 9 bases remaining between them. CDR3 coding DNA: TGTGCCAGCAGTTCCAGACAGGGCAATCAGCCCCAGCATTTT. Its protein product is CASSSRQGNQPQHF.

V usage is TRBV19 and J usage is TRBJ1-2; a weak D match, TRBD1 (6 bases). CDR1 is LNHDA and CDR2 is SQIVND in the germline V gene (reference sequence). This CDR3 region has 15 residues. V dropped 7 bases and J dropped 8 bases, with 23 bases sitting between them. In DNA form, the CDR3 reads TGTGCCAGTACCGAGGCGGCCAGGGGAACTATGGGCTACACCTTC. Translating it yields CASTEAARGTMGYTF.

The chain carries TRBV14 and TRBJ2-7; D is ambiguous. Germline V gene data show CDR1 as SGHDN and CDR2 as FVKESK. There are 12 residues in the CDR3. V shed 0 bases and J shed 3 bases, with 3 bases lying between them. CDR3 sequence reads: CASSQELYEQYF. CDR3 nucleotides: TGTGCCAGCAGCCAAGAACTCTACGAGCAGTACTTC.

The gene calls are TRBV28 and TRBJ1-6; D is unresolved. V lost 3 bases and J 10 bases, leaving 16 bases between the germline ends. Germline values: CDR1 MDHEN, CDR2 SYDVKM. The CDR3 has 15 residues. The CDR3 sequence: CASSLVGSRPSPLHF. CDR3 DNA: TGTGCCAGCAGTTTGGTCGGCAGCAGGCCCTCACCCCTCCACTTT.

This sequence joins TRBV3-1 (or the pseudogene TRBV3-2) and TRBJ2-5; 9 nucleotides match TRBD2. Germline assignment: CDR1 LGHDT and CDR2 YNNKEL (reference sequence). The CDR3 has 17 residues. The V and J ends lost 2 bases and 6 bases, in that order; junction bases with no gene match: 13. The CDR3 nucleotides are TGTGCCAGCAGCCAACCACCCGGGGCGGGGGGGCAGAAGACCCAGTACTTC. Its translation is CASSQPPGAGGQKTQYF.

The chain couples TRBV5-6 to TRBJ1-3; 8 nucleotides line up with TRBD1. V trimming: 3 bases; J trimming: 0 bases; junction bases outside the gene matches: 2. Germline V gene sequence: CDR1 SGHDT, CDR2 YYEEEE. This CDR3 is 15 amino acids long. The CDR3, as DNA: TGTGCCAGCAGCTACAGGGGGAGCTCTGGAAACACCATATATTTT. As protein: CASSYRGSSGNTIYF.

The V gene is TRBV3-1 (or the pseudogene TRBV3-2), the J gene TRBJ1-2; 9 bases map to TRBD1. Per germline, CDR1 LGHDT and CDR2 YNNKEL (reference sequence). Trimming took 0 bases from V and 6 from J; bases not matched to a gene: 5. This CDR3 is built from 15 residues. The CDR3: CASSQDGTGSHGYTF. The DNA for the CDR3 is TGTGCCAGCAGCCAAGATGGGACAGGGAGCCATGGCTACACCTTC.

J is TRBJ1-2 and V is TRBV7-6; 8 nucleotides align to TRBD1. The CDR3 loop spans 15 amino acids. V lost 5 bases and J lost 2; bases outside the gene matches: 7. Germline CDR1 is SGHVS and CDR2 is FNYEAQ. The DNA for the CDR3 is TGTGCCAGCAGCCTACAGGGGGGAGTCAACTATGGCTACACCTTC. This translates into CASSLQGGVNYGYTF.